This T cell receptor beta chain was recorded in a study of T-cell memory formation after mild COVID-19. Note on this clonotype: No antigen is known for it.

CDR1 and CDR2 from the germline V gene are DFQATT and SNEGSKA (reference sequence). The CDR3 is 13 amino acids. The V and J ends lost 1 base and 3 bases respectively, with 9 bases between them. UMIs and sample barcodes were carried by the TCR alpha and TCR beta cDNA libraries that 5'RACE produced using constant-segment primers. Via MiXCR, TCRdb re-called the 5' RACE reads, giving one row per CDR3 protein. The table shows hundreds of thousands of distinct CDR3 sequences, with roughly 18% occurring only once. Whole-study findings and limits: Contracting CD4+ clones were located mainly in CM and EM, and CD8+ clones in EMRA.

The TCR was taken from an adult woman who had mild COVID-19 (a few samples of this study predate the infection). Cell type and time point are not known. The chain is built from TRBV20-1 and TRBJ1-1; the D is unclear. The source material was PBMCs or a T cell subset sorted from them (not recorded which). The CDR3 loop reads CSARVNADTEAFF. In nucleotides, the CDR3 is TGCAGTGCTAGAGTAAACGCCGACACTGAAGCTTTCTTT.